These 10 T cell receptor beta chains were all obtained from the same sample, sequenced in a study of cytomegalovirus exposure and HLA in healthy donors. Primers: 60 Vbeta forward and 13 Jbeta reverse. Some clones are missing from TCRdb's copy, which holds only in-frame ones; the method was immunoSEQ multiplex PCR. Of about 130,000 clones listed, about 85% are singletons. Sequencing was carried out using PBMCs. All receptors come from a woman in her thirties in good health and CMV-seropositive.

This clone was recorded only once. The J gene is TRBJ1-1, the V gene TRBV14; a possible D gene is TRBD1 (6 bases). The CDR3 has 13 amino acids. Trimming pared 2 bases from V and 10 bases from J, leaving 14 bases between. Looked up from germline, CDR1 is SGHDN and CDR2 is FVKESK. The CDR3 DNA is TGTGCCAGCAGCCAACAAAGGGACACCGGAGCTTTCTTT. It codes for CASSQQRDTGAFF. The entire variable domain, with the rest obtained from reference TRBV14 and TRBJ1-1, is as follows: EAGVTQFPSHSVIEKGQTVTLRCDPISGHDNLYWYRRVMGKEIKFLLHFVKESKQDESGMPNNRFLAERTGGTYSTLKVQPAELEDSGVYFCASSQQRDTGAFFGQGTRLTVV.

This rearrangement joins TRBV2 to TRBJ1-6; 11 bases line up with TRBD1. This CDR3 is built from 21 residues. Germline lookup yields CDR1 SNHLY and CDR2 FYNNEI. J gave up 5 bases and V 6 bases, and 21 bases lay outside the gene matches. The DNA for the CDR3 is TGTGCCAGCAGCGCTCTCCCGGGACAGGGGGAAGGTTCTCTAAATAATTCACCCCTCCACTTT. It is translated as CASSALPGQGEGSLNNSPLHF. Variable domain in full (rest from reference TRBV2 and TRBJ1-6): EPEVTQTPSHQVTQMGQEVILRCVPISNHLYFYWYRQILGQKVEFLVSFYNNEISEKSEIFDDQFSVERPDGSNFTLKIRSTKLEDSAMYFCASSALPGQGEGSLNNSPLHFGNGTRLTVT.

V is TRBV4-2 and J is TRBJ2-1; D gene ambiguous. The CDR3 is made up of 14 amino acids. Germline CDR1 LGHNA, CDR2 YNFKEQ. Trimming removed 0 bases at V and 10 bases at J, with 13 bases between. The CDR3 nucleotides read TGTGCCAGCAGCCAAGATCGGTCTAGAGGAGAGCAGTTCTTC. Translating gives CASSQDRSRGEQFF.

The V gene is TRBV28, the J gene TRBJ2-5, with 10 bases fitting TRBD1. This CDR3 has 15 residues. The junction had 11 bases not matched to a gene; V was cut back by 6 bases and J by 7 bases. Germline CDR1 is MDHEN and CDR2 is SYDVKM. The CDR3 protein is CASSSSGTGEGTQYF. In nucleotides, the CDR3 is TGTGCCAGCAGCTCATCCGGGACAGGGGAAGGGACCCAGTACTTC.

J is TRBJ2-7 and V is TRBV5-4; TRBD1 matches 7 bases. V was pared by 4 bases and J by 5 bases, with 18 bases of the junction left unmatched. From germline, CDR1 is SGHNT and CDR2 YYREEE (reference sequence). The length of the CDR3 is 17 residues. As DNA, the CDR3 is TGTGCCAGCAGCCCCAGGGGGTCCACCCAGCCTCTCGACGAGCAGTACTTC. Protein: CASSPRGSTQPLDEQYF.

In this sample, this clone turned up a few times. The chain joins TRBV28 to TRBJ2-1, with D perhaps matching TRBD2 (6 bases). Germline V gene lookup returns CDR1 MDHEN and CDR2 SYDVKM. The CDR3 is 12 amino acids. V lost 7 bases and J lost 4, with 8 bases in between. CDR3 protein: CASTGVYNEQFF. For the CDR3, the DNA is TGTGCCAGCACGGGGGTTTACAATGAGCAGTTCTTC.

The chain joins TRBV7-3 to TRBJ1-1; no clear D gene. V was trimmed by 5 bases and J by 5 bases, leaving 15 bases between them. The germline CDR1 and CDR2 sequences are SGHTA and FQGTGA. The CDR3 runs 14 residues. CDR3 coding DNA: TGTGCCAGCAGCGTGGGCAGTTCGGGGACTGAAGCTTTCTTT. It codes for CASSVGSSGTEAFF. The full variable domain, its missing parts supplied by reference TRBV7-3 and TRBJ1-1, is GAGVSQTPSNKVTEKGKYVELRCDPISGHTALYWYRQSLGQGPEFLIYFQGTGAADDSGLPNDRFFAVRPEGSVSTLKIQRTERGDSAVYLCASSVGSSGTEAFFGQGTRLTVV.

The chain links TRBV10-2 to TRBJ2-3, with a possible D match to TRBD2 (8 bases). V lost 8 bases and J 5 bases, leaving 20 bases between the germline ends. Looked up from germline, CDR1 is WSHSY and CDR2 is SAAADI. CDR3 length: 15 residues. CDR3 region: CASHPGRGLEDTQYF. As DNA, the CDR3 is TGCGCCAGCCACCCCGGGAGGGGGCTTGAAGATACGCAGTATTTT.

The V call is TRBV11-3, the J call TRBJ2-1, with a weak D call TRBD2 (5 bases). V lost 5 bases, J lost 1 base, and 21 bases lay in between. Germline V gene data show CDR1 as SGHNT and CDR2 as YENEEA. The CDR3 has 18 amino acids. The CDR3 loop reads CASSISLVGSPSYNEQFF. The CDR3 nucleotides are TGTGCCAGCAGCATTTCACTAGTCGGGTCCCCTTCCTACAATGAGCAGTTCTTC.

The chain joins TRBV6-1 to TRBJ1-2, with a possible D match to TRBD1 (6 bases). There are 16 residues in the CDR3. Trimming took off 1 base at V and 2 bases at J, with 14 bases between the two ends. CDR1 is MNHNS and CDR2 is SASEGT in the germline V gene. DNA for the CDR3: TGTGCCAGCAGTGAAGGAGGGGGGGGCCAAAACTATGGCTACACCTTC. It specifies CASSEGGGGQNYGYTF.